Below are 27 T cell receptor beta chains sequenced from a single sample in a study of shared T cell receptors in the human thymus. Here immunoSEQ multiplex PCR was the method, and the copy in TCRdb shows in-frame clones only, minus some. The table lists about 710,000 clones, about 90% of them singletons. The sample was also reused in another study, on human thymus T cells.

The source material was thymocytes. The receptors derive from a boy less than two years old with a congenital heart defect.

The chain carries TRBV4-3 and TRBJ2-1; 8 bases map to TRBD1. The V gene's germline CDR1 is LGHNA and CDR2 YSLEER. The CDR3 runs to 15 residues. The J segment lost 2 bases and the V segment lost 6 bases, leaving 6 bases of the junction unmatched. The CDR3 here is CASRDDRGTYNEQFF. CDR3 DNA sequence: TGCGCCAGCAGGGATGACAGGGGCACCTACAATGAGCAGTTCTTC.

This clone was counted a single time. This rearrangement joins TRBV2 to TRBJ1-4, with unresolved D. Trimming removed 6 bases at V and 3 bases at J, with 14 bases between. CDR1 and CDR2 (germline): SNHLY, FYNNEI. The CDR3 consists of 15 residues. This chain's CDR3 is CASSEGRGPNEKLFF. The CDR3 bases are TGTGCCAGCAGCGAGGGCCGCGGTCCTAATGAAAAACTGTTTTTT. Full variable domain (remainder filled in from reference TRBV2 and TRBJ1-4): EPEVTQTPSHQVTQMGQEVILRCVPISNHLYFYWYRQILGQKVEFLVSFYNNEISEKSEIFDDQFSVERPDGSNFTLKIRSTKLEDSAMYFCASSEGRGPNEKLFFGSGTQLSVL.

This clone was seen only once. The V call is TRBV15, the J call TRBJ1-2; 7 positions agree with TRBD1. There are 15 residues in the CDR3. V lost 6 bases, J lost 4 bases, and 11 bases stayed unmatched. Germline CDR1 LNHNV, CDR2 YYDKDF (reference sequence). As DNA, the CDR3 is TGTGCCACCAGGACCGACCAGGGGGGTTTCTATGGCTACACCTTC. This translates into CATRTDQGGFYGYTF.

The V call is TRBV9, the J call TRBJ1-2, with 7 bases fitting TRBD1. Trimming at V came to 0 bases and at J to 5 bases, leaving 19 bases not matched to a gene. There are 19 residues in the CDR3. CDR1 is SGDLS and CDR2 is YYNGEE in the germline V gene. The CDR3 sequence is CASSVEEEKGADSIYGYTF. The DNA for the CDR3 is TGTGCCAGCAGCGTAGAGGAAGAAAAGGGGGCGGATTCCATTTATGGCTACACCTTC.

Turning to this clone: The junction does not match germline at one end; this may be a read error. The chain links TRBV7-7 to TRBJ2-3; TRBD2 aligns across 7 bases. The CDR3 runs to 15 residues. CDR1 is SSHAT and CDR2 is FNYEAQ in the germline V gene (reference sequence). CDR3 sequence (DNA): TGTGCTAGCAGCCCCCGGGAGGCCAGCACAGATACGCAGTATTTT. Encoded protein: CASSPREASTDTQYF.

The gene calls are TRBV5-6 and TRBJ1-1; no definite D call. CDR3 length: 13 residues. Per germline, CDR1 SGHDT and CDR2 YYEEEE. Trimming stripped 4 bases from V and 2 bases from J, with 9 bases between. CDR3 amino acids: CASSVEPNTEAFF. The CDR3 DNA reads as TGTGCCAGCAGCGTAGAGCCCAACACTGAAGCTTTCTTT.

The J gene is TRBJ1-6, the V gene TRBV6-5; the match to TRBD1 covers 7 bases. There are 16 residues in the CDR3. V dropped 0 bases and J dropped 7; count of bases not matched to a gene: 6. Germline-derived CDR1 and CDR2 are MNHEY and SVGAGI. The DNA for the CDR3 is TGTGCCAGCAGTTACTCGGCCCGGGACAGAAATTCACCCCTCCACTTT. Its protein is CASSYSARDRNSPLHF.

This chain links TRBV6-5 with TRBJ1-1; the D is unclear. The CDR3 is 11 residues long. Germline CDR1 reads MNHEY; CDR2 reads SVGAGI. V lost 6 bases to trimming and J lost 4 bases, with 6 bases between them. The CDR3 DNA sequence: TGTGCCAGCAGGGCAGGCACTGAAGCTTTCTTT. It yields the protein CASRAGTEAFF.

The CDR3 sequence is CATRAGGLGELFF. In DNA, the CDR3 is TGTGCCACCCGAGCGGGAGGCCTCGGGGAGCTGTTTTTT. The chain links TRBV19 to TRBJ2-2; 9 nucleotides match TRBD2. V lost 10 bases, J lost 7 bases, and 7 bases stayed unmatched. The V gene's germline CDR1 is LNHDA and CDR2 SQIVND (reference sequence). The CDR3 has 13 amino acids.

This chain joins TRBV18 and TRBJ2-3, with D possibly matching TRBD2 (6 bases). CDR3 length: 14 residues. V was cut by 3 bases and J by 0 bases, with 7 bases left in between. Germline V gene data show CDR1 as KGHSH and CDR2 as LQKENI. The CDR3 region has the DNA TGTGCCAGCTCACCCGGGACTAGCACAGATACGCAGTATTTT. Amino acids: CASSPGTSTDTQYF.

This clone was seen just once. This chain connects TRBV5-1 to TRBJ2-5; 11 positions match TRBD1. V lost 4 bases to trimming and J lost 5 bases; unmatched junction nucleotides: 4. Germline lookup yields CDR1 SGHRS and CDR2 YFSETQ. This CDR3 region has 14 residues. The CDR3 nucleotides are TGCGCCAGCAGCCGCGGGACAGGGGGTGAGACCCAGTACTTC. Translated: CASSRGTGGETQYF.

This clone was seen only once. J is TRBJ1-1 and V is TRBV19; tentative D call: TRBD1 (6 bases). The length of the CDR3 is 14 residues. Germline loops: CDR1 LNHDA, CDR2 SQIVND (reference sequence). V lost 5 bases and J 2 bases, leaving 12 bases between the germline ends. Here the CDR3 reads CASSWGRTNTEAFF. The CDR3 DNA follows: TGTGCCAGTAGTTGGGGGCGGACAAACACTGAAGCTTTCTTT.

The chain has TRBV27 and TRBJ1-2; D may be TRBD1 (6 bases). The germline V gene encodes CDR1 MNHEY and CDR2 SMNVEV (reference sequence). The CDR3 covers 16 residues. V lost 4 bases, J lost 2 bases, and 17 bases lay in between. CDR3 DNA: TGTGCCAGCAGTTCTAAACACAGGGTTGGGAACTATGGCTACACCTTC. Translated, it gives CASSSKHRVGNYGYTF.

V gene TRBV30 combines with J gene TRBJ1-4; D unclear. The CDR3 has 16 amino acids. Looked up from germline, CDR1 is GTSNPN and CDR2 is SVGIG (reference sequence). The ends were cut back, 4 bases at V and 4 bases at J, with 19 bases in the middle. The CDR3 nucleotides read TGTGCCTGGAACCCCTTTGGGAGCTTAAATAATGAAAAACTGTTTTTT. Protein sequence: CAWNPFGSLNNEKLFF.

The CDR3: CASSLGAGRTDTQYF. For the CDR3, the DNA is TGTGCCAGCAGCTTAGGAGCAGGGCGCACAGATACGCAGTATTTT. This chain joins TRBV11-2 and TRBJ2-3; possibly TRBD1 for D (5 bases). V lost 1 base to trimming and J lost 1 base, with 9 bases between them. CDR3 size: 15 residues. Germline V gene sequence: CDR1 SGHAT, CDR2 FQNNGV.

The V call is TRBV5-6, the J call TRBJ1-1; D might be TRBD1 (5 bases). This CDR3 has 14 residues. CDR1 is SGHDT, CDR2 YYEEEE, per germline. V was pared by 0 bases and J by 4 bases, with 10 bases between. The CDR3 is CASSLGQGATEAFF. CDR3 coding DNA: TGTGCCAGCAGCTTGGGGCAGGGTGCCACTGAAGCTTTCTTT.

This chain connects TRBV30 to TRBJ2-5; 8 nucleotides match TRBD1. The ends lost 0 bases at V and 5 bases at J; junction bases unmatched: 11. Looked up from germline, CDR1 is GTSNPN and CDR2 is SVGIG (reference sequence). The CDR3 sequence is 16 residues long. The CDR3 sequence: CAWSVFGQGARETQYF. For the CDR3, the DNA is TGTGCCTGGAGTGTATTTGGACAGGGAGCGCGTGAGACCCAGTACTTC.

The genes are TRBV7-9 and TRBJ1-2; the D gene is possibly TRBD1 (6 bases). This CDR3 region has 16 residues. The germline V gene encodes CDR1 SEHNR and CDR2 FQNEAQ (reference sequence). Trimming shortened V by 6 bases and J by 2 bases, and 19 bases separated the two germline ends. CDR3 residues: CASRISGTRANYGYTF. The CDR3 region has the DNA TGTGCCAGCAGGATTTCCGGGACAAGGGCAAACTATGGCTACACCTTC.

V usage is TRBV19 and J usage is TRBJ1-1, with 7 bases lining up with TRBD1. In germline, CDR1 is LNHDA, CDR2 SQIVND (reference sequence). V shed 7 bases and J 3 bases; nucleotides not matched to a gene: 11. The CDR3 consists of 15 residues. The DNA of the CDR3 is TGTGCCAGTACCGGGAGGGGACAGCCTTACACTGAAGCTTTCTTT. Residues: CASTGRGQPYTEAFF.

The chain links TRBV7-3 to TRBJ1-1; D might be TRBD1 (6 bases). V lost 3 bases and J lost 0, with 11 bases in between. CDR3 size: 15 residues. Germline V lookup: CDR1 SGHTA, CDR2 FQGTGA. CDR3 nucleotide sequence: TGTGCCAGCAGCTTGGGAGGGGGGATGAACACTGAAGCTTTCTTT. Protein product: CASSLGGGMNTEAFF.

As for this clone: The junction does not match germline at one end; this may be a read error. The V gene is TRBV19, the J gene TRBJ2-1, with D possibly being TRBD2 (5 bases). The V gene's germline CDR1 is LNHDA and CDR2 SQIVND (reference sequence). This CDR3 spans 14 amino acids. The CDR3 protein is CASSSTIKRNEQFF. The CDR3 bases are TGTGCCAGCAGTAGTACCATAAAGCGGAATGAGCAGTTCTTC.

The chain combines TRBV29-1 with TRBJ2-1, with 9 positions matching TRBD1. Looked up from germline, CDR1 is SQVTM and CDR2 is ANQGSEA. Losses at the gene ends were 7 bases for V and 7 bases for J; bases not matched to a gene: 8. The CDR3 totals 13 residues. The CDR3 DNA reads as TGCAGCGCCCCCCGGACAGGGGCGAATGAGCAGTTCTTC. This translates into CSAPRTGANEQFF.

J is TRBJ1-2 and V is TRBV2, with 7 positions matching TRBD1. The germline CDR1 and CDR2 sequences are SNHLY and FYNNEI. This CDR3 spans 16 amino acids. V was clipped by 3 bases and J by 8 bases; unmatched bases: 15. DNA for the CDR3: TGTGCCAGCAGTGACCATTATTGTTCGACAGGGAGAGGCTACACCTTC. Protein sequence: CASSDHYCSTGRGYTF.

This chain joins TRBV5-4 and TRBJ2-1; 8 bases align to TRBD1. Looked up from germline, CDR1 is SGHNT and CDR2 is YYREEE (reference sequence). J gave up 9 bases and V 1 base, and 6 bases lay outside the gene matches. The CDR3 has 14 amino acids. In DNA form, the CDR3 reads TGTGCCAGCAGCTTGAAGTCAGGGGGCGTTGAGCAGTTCTTC. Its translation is CASSLKSGGVEQFF. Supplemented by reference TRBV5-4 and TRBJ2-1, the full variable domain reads ETGVTQSPTHLIKTRGQQVTLRCSSQSGHNTVSWYQQALGQGPQFIFQYYREEENGRGNFPPRFSGLQFPNYSSELNVNALELDDSALYLCASSLKSGGVEQFFGPGTRLTVL.

The CDR3 DNA reads TGTGCCAGCAGTTTAGGAGGGACAGAATTATATGGCTACACCTTC. It encodes CASSLGGTELYGYTF. The chain carries TRBV28 and TRBJ1-2; TRBD1 agrees at 7 bases. Germline V gene sequence: CDR1 MDHEN, CDR2 SYDVKM. The CDR3 runs to 15 residues. Germline trimming cut 2 bases from V and 5 bases from J; bases unmatched to any gene: 8.

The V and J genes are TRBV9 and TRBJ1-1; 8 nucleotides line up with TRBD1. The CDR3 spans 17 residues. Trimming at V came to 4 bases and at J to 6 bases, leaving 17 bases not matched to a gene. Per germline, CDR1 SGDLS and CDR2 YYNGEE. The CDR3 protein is CASSSVEETGEKSEAFF. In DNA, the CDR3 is TGTGCCAGCAGCTCCGTAGAGGAGACAGGGGAGAAGTCTGAAGCTTTCTTT.

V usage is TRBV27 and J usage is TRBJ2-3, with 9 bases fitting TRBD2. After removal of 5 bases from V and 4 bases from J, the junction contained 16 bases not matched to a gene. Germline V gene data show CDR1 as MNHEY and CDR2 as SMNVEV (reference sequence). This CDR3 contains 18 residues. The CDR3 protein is CASSMLTLAGPPADTQYF. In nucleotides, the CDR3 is TGTGCCAGCAGTATGCTGACCCTAGCGGGGCCACCCGCAGATACGCAGTATTTT.